The clone carrying this T cell receptor (beta chain) was seen at least ten times. Its cognate antigen is unknown. Bulk libraries came from a prior protocol with listed TCR primers. TCRdb redid the calling of the PCR reads with MiXCR, one entry per CDR3 protein. The table has some 320,000 distinct CDR3 sequences, 20% to 25% seen once. The V end was cut by 4 bases, the J end by 2 bases, with 15 bases between. This CDR3 has 16 amino acids. Germline V gives CDR1 LNHDA, CDR2 SQIVND (reference sequence). The data derive from a study of molecular identifiers for immune sequencing clone quantification. Overall study context: In replicates, RNA from approximately 22,000 or 94,000 naive CD8 cells was split five ways, four sequenced. General study results and limits: Clonotypes surpassing 20 RNA copies contained over 99% of effector molecules, versus under 1% in naive cells.

The TCR was taken from a human donor in good health. Some libraries in this study had Jurkat cell RNA spiked in. V and J are TRBV19 and TRBJ2-4; D possibly matches TRBD1 or TRBD2 (6 bases each). Sequencing was done on a sample of naive CD8+ T cells from blood, with Jurkat cell RNA spiked in. Subset described: FACS-sorted CD8+CD4-CCR7+CD45RA+ naive T cells. This CDR3 reads CASSRRQEGSKNIQYF. The CDR3 nucleotides are TGTGCCAGTAGTAGACGACAGGAGGGATCCAAAAACATTCAGTACTTC.